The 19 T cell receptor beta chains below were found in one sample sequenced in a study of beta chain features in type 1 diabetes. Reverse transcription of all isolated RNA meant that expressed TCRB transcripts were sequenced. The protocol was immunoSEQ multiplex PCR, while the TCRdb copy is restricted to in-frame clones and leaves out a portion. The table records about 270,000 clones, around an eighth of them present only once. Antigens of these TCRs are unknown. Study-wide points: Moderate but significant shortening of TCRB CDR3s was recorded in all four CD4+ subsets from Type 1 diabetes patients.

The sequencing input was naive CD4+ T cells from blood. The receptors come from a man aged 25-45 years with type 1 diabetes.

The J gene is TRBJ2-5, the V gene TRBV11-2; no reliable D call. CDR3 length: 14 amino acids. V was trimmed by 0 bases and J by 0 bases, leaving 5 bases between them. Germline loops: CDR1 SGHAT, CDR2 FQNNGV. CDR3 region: CASSLDDYQETQYF. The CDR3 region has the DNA TGTGCCAGCAGCTTAGATGACTACCAAGAGACCCAGTACTTC.

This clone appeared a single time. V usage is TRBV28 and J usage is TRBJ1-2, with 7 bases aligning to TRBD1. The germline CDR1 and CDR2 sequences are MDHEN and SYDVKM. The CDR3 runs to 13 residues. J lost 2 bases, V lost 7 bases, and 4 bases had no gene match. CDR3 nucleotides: TGTGCCAGCAAGCTGGGACAGAACTATGGCTACACCTTC. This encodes CASKLGQNYGYTF.

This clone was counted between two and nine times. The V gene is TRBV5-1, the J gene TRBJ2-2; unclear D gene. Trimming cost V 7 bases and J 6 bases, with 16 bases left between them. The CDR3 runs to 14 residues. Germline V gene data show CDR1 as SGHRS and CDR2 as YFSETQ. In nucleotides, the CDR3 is TGCGCCAGCCAACCACTGGGCCTCCCCGGGGAGCTGTTTTTT. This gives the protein CASQPLGLPGELFF.

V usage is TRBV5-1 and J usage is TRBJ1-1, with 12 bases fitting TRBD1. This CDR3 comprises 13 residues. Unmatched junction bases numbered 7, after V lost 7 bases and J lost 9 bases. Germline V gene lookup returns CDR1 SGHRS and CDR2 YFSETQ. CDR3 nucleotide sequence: TGCGCCAGCCGACCGGGACAGGGGGCTCAAGCTTTCTTT. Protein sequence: CASRPGQGAQAFF. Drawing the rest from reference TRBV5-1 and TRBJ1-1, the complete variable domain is KAGVTQTPRYLIKTRGQQVTLSCSPISGHRSVSWYQQTPGQGLQFLFEYFSETQRNKGNFPGRFSGRQFSNSRSEMNVSTLELGDSALYLCASRPGQGAQAFFGQGTRLTVV.

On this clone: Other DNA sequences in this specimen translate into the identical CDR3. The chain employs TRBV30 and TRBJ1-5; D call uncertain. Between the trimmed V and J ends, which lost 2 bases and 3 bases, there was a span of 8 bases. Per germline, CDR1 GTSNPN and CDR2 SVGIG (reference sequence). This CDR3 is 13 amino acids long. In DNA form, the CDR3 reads TGTGCCTGGAGTTTAAGCTCCAATCAGCCCCAGCATTTT. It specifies CAWSLSSNQPQHF. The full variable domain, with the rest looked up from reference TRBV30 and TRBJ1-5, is SQTIHQWPATLVQPVGSPLSLECTVEGTSNPNLYWYRQAAGRGLQLLFYSVGIGQISSEVPQNLSASRPQDRQFILSSKKLLLSDSGFYLCAWSLSSNQPQHFGDGTRLSIL.

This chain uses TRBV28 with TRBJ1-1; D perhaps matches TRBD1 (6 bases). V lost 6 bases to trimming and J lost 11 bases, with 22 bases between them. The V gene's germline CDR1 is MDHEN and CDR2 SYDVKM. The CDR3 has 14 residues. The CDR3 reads CASRKGGGTVPAFF. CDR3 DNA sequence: TGTGCCAGCAGGAAAGGGGGGGGTACAGTCCCGGCTTTCTTT.

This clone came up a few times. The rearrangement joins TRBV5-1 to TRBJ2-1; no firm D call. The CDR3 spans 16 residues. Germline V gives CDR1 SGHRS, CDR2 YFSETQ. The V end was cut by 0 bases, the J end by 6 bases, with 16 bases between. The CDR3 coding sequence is TGCGCCAGCAGCTTGGCCGTGCTGTTCTCGGGCAATGAGCAGTTCTTC. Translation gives CASSLAVLFSGNEQFF.

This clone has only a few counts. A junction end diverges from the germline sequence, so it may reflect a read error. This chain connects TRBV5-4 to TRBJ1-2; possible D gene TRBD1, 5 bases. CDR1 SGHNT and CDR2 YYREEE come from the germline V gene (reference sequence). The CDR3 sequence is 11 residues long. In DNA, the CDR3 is TGCGCCAGCAGCTCAGGGTTTGGCTACACCTTC. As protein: CASSSGFGYTF.

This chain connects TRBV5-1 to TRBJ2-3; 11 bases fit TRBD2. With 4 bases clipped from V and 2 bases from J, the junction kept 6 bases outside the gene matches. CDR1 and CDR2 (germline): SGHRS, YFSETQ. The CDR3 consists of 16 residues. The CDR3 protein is CASSPTSGSSTDTQYF. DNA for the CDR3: TGCGCCAGCAGCCCAACTAGCGGGAGTTCCACAGATACGCAGTATTTT.

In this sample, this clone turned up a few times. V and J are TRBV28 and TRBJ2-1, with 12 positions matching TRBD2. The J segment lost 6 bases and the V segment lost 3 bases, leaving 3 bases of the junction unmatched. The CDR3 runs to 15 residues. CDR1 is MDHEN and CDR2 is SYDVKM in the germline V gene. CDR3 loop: CASSFPLAGGNEQFF. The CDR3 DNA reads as TGTGCCAGCAGTTTTCCACTAGCGGGAGGCAATGAGCAGTTCTTC.

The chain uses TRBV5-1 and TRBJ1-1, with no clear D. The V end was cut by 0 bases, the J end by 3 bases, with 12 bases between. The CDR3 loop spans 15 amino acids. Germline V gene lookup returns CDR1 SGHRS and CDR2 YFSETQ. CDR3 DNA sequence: TGCGCCAGCAGCTTGGAGACTCCTAGGTACACTGAAGCTTTCTTT. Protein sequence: CASSLETPRYTEAFF.

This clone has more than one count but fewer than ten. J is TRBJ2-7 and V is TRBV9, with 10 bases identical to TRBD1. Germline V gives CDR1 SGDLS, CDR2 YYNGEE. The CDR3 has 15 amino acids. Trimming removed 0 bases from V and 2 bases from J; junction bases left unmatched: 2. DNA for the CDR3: TGTGCCAGCAGCGTAGCTGGGACAGGGGCCTACGAGCAGTACTTC. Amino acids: CASSVAGTGAYEQYF.

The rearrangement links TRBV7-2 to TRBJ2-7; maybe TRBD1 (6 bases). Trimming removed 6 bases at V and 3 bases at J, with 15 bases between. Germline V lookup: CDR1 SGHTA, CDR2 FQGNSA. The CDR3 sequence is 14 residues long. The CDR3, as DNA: TGTGCCAGCAGGGCACAGGGATTCGGCTACGAGCAGTACTTC. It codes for CASRAQGFGYEQYF.

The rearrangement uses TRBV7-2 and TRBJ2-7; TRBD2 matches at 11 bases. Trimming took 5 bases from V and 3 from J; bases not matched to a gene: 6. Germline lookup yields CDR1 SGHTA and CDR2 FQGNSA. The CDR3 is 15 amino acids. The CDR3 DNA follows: TGTGCCAGCAGCCCAACTAGCGGGAGTTTCTACGAGCAGTACTTC. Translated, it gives CASSPTSGSFYEQYF.

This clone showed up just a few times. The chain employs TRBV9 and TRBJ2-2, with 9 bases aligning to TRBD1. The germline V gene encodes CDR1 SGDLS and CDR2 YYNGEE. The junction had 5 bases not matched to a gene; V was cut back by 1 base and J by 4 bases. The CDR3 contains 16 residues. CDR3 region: CASSVSGQGFTGELFF. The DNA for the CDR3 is TGTGCCAGCAGCGTAAGTGGACAGGGGTTCACCGGGGAGCTGTTTTTT. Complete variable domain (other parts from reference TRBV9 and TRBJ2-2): DSGVTQTPKHLITATGQRVTLRCSPRSGDLSVYWYQQSLDQGLQFLIQYYNGEERAKGNILERFSAQQFPDLHSELNLSSLELGDSALYFCASSVSGQGFTGELFFGEGSRLTVL.

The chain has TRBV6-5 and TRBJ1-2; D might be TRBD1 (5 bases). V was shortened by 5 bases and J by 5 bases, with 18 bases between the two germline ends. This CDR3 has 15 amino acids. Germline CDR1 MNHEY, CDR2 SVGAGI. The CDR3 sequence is CASSGTSRGGYGYTF. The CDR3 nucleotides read TGTGCCAGCAGTGGAACCTCAAGGGGAGGGTATGGCTACACCTTC.

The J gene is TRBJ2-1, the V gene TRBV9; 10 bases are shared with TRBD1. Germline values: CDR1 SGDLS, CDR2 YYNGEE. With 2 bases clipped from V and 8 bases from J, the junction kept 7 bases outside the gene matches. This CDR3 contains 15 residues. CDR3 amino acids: CASSVTGGFGYEQFF. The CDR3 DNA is TGTGCCAGCAGCGTGACAGGGGGCTTTGGCTATGAGCAGTTCTTC.

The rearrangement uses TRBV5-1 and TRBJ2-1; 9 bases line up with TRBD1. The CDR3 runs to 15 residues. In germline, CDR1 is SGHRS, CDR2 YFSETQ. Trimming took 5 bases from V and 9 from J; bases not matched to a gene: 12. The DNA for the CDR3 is TGCGCCAGCAGTTCGCCGGGACAGGGTTACGGTGAGCAGTTCTTC. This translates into CASSSPGQGYGEQFF.

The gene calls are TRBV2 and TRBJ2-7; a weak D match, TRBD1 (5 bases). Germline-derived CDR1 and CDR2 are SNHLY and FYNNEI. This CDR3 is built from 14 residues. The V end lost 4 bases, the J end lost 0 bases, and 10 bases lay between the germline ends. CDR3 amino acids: CASSVGPSSYEQYF. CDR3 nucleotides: TGTGCCAGCAGTGTGGGGCCGAGCTCCTACGAGCAGTACTTC.